The 8 T cell receptor beta chains listed next were all sequenced from one sample in a study of T cell changes during pregnancy in multiple sclerosis. The method was immunoSEQ multiplex PCR; TCRdb's version includes in-frame clones alone and lacks a portion of them. The sample carries around 100,000 clones, about 93% recorded once. The specimen was peripheral blood, collected in the third trimester of pregnancy. The receptors were sampled from a female donor with multiple sclerosis, enrolled in a pregnancy study.

The CDR3 DNA follows: TGTGCCAGCAGTTCACGCAGGGGACAGGGAGGGGGGGGCTACTATGGCTACACCTTC. As protein: CASSSRRGQGGGGYYGYTF. This chain joins TRBV27 and TRBJ1-2; 9 nucleotides match TRBD1. Trimming cost V 4 bases and J 3 bases; bases outside gene matches: 18. The V gene's germline CDR1 is MNHEY and CDR2 SMNVEV (reference sequence). This CDR3 has 19 amino acids.

The chain employs TRBV5-4 and TRBJ2-5; the D gene is possibly TRBD1 (7 bases). This CDR3 region has 15 residues. Germline-derived CDR1 and CDR2 are SGHNT and YYREEE (reference sequence). V was pared by 4 bases and J by 5 bases, with 18 bases between. The CDR3 DNA is TGTGCCAGCAGCCGGGGGACAGCCAGGGAGGAGACCCAGTACTTC. The encoded protein is CASSRGTAREETQYF.

J is TRBJ1-1 and V is TRBV15; 8 bases match TRBD1. Germline-derived CDR1 and CDR2 are LNHNV and YYDKDF (reference sequence). CDR3 length: 14 amino acids. Germline trimming cut 0 bases from V and 6 bases from J; bases unmatched to any gene: 3. The CDR3 here is CATSRDQGAAEAFF. The CDR3 bases are TGTGCCACCAGCAGAGATCAGGGGGCGGCTGAAGCTTTCTTT.

The J gene is TRBJ2-5, the V gene TRBV7-7; D perhaps matches TRBD1 (6 bases). The V end was cut by 5 bases, the J end by 1 base, with 14 bases between. This CDR3 region has 15 residues. Germline V gene data show CDR1 as SSHAT and CDR2 as FNYEAQ (reference sequence). The CDR3 region has the DNA TGTGCCAGCAGCCCAAACCCGACAGGCCAAGAGACCCAGTACTTC. Translated: CASSPNPTGQETQYF.

J is TRBJ2-6 and V is TRBV11-2; TRBD1 might be the D (5 bases). Trimming pared 5 bases from V and 0 bases from J, leaving 8 bases between. The CDR3 totals 15 residues. Germline-derived CDR1 and CDR2 are SGHAT and FQNNGV. The CDR3 region has the DNA TGTGCCAGCAGCCCCGACAGCTCTGGGGCCAACGTCCTGACTTTC. Protein sequence: CASSPDSSGANVLTF.

V is TRBV10-3 and J is TRBJ1-2; weak D call: TRBD1 (6 bases). The length of the CDR3 is 14 residues. V was shortened by 0 bases and J by 6 bases, with 11 bases between the two germline ends. Germline loops: CDR1 ENHRY, CDR2 SYGVKD. The CDR3 coding sequence is TGTGCCATCAGTGAGTCCCAGGGGAGGGATGGCTACACCTTC. Residues: CAISESQGRDGYTF.

The V call is TRBV5-4, the J call TRBJ2-7; possible D gene TRBD1, 5 bases. Germline values: CDR1 SGHNT, CDR2 YYREEE (reference sequence). The CDR3 sequence is 14 residues long. V was cut by 2 bases and J by 2 bases, with 11 bases left in between. CDR3 residues: CASSFQGPPYEQYF. Written as DNA, the CDR3 is TGTGCCAGCAGCTTTCAGGGCCCCCCCTACGAGCAGTACTTC.

In this sample, this clone turned up a few times. The V and J genes are TRBV5-4 and TRBJ1-1, with D unresolved. Germline CDR1 is SGHNT and CDR2 is YYREEE (reference sequence). The CDR3 sequence is 14 residues long. Between the trimmed V and J ends, which lost 0 bases and 0 bases, there was a span of 6 bases. The CDR3 region has the DNA TGTGCCAGCAGCTTGGGACATATGAACACTGAAGCTTTCTTT. Amino acid sequence: CASSLGHMNTEAFF. Full variable domain (outside the CDR3, taken from reference TRBV5-4 and TRBJ1-1): ETGVTQSPTHLIKTRGQQVTLRCSSQSGHNTVSWYQQALGQGPQFIFQYYREEENGRGNFPPRFSGLQFPNYSSELNVNALELDDSALYLCASSLGHMNTEAFFGQGTRLTVV.